The T cell receptor beta chain under discussion was sequenced for a study of T cell repertoires in cytomegalovirus infection. MiXCR, run by TCRdb on the reads, gives a single entry per CDR3 protein. Here the sample spans fewer than 250,000 distinct CDR3 sequences, 22% being singletons. V lost 7 bases and J 0 bases, leaving 13 bases between the germline ends. CDR1 is MDHEN and CDR2 is SYDVKM in the germline V gene. This CDR3 has 15 amino acids. General study findings and limits: CMV-specific TCR beta clonotypes restricted by HLA-C dominated the ex vivo response.

As regards this clonotype: Its antigen is currently unknown.

The receptor comes from a human donor in good health (CMV status not recorded). Some clones in this sample may be carry-over from other donors' samples. The sequencing sample was made of CD8+ T cells from PBMCs. This chain joins TRBV28 and TRBJ1-3, with D uncertain. The CDR3: CASTLDGSSGNTIYF. In DNA, the CDR3 is TGTGCCAGCACCCTGGACGGCAGCTCTGGAAACACCATATATTTT.